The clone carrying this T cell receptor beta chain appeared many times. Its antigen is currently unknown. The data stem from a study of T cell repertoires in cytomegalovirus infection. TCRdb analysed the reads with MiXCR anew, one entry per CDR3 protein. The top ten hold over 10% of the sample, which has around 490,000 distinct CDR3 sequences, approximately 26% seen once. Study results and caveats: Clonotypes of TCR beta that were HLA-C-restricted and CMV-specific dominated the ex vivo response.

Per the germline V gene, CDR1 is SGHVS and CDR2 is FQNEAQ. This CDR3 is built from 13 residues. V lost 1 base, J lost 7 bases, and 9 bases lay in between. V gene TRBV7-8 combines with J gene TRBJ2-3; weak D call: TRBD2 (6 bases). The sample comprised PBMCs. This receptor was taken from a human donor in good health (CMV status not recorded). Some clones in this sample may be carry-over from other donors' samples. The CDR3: CASSLGGVYTQYF. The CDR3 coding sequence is TGTGCCAGCAGCTTAGGCGGGGTATATACGCAGTATTTT.